This T cell receptor (beta chain) was recovered during a study of cytomegalovirus exposure and HLA in healthy donors. This clone was found once. Primers for the PCR totalled 60 Vbeta and 13 Jbeta. The table came from immunoSEQ multiplex PCR; TCRdb's copy has only in-frame clones and leaves some out. The sample carries more than 130,000 clones, about 80% recorded once. V was trimmed by 3 bases and J by 6 bases, leaving 15 bases between them. Germline CDR1 and CDR2: SGHRS and YFSETQ. This CDR3 is built from 14 residues. The genes are TRBV5-1 and TRBJ1-2, with TRBD1 as a possible D gene (5 bases). This TCR came from a man aged 40-49 years in good health and CMV-seropositive. Sequencing was performed on PBMCs. CDR3 in DNA: TGCGCCAGCAGCTCGCGGACACCCAAGGATGGCTACACCTTC. This sequence encodes CASSSRTPKDGYTF.